This TCR beta chain appears in the sequencing data of a study of blood T cell repertoires in COVID-19. Study as a whole: Donors in the United States, Italy and Spain gave samples during acute or convalescent COVID-19. From T cells, B-cell-depleted T cells, or PBMCs came the material, which was cDNA or gDNA.

In the original workflow: Amplifying reference gene primers gave estimates of nucleated cell counts. Clones were read by immunoSEQ multiplex PCR, and TCRdb kept only the in-frame ones, dropping some. The V and J calls and the clone size are those of that table, but D and trimming were determined from the DNA. The table has around 100,000 clones, around 87% seen once. The table lists this clone with a count of one. The CDR3 consists of 16 residues. V gave up 1 base and J gave up 5 bases; unmatched junction bases: 4. Germline CDR1 and CDR2: LNHDA and SQIVND (reference sequence). Sequencing was carried out using peripheral blood. The clonotype was recovered from a man between 45 and 60 years old with acute or convalescent COVID-19. The chain uses TRBV19 and TRBJ2-7; 14 bases agree with TRBD2. The CDR3 is CASSIVRTSGRNEQYF. The CDR3 DNA sequence: TGTGCCAGTAGTATAGTTCGGACTAGCGGGAGGAACGAGCAGTACTTC. The variable domain in full, completed from reference TRBV19 and TRBJ2-7, reads DGGITQSPKYLFRKEGQNVTLSCEQNLNHDAMYWYRQDPGQGLRLIYYSQIVNDFQKGDIAEGYSVSREKKESFPLTVTSAQKNPTAFYLCASSIVRTSGRNEQYFGPGTRLTVT.